The 23 T cell receptor beta chains below come from one sample, sequenced in a study of CD8+CD57+ T cells in acquired aplastic anemia. Investigators profiled TCR beta VDJ and CDR3 from genomic DNA template. TCRdb itself ran the reads through MiXCR, one entry per CDR3 protein. The data show 200,000 or so distinct CDR3 sequences, 64% seen once. The sequencing sample was made of sorted CD4+, CD8+, or CD8+CD57+ T cells (not recorded which) from PBMCs. The receptors were gathered from a human donor with severe aplastic anemia or a healthy control (not recorded which).

The chain uses TRBV12-3 or TRBV12-4 and TRBJ2-7, with 7 bases fitting TRBD2. The V and J ends lost 5 bases and 1 base, in that order; junction bases with no gene match: 11. The CDR3 sequence is 16 residues long. Here the CDR3 DNA reads TGTGCCAGCAGTGCGGGCGGACTAGTGGTATCCTACGAGCAGTACTTC. Its protein product is CASSAGGLVVSYEQYF.

CDR3 sequence reads: CASSISGGAIYNEQFF. The CDR3 DNA sequence: TGTGCCAGCAGCATTAGCGGGGGGGCTATCTACAATGAGCAGTTCTTC. This chain links TRBV7-9 with TRBJ2-1, with 11 bases matching TRBD2. Germline CDR1 SEHNR, CDR2 FQNEAQ (reference sequence). V gave up 5 bases and J gave up 3 bases; unmatched junction bases: 6. The CDR3 has 16 amino acids.

This clonotype has only a few counts. The genes are TRBV2 and TRBJ1-6, with a tentative D call TRBD1 (5 bases). V lost 0 bases to trimming and J lost 7 bases, with 7 bases between them. Germline assignment: CDR1 SNHLY and CDR2 FYNNEI. The CDR3 is made up of 14 amino acids. CDR3 protein: CASSEARGNSPLHF. CDR3 in DNA: TGTGCCAGCAGTGAAGCGCGGGGGAATTCACCCCTCCACTTT.

The rearrangement links TRBV7-3 to TRBJ2-7, with D unclear. V lost 4 bases, J lost 4 bases, and 11 bases lay in between. This CDR3 comprises 13 residues. The germline V gene encodes CDR1 SGHTA and CDR2 FQGTGA. The CDR3 loop reads CASSSLWGYEQYF. DNA for the CDR3: TGTGCCAGCAGCTCCCTTTGGGGATACGAGCAGTACTTC.

The chain joins TRBV20-1 to TRBJ2-7; 9 bases are shared with TRBD2. The V segment lost 6 bases and the J segment 5 bases; nucleotides outside the gene matches: 11. The germline V gene encodes CDR1 DFQATT and CDR2 SNEGSKA (reference sequence). The CDR3 runs to 14 residues. The CDR3 region is CSAERREGPHEQYF. The CDR3 coding sequence is TGCAGTGCCGAGCGGCGGGAGGGCCCCCACGAGCAGTACTTC.

This sequence joins TRBV6-2 or TRBV6-3 and TRBJ2-1; 12 nucleotides line up with TRBD2. Germline V gene sequence: CDR1 MNHEY, CDR2 SVGEGT. This CDR3 has 18 amino acids. Losses at the gene ends were 2 bases for V and 0 bases for J; bases not matched to a gene: 5. CDR3 in DNA: TGTGCCAGCAGTTACCCAATGACTAGCGGGAGCTCCTACAATGAGCAGTTCTTC. Amino acids: CASSYPMTSGSSYNEQFF.

This clonotype was detected ten times or more. This chain's CDR3 is CASSVRRANSPLHF. In DNA form, the CDR3 reads TGTGCCAGCAGCGTTCGACGGGCAAATTCACCCCTCCACTTT. This chain joins TRBV9 and TRBJ1-6; no clear D. The germline CDR1 and CDR2 sequences are SGDLS and YYNGEE. The CDR3 extends over 14 amino acids. V was cut by 2 bases and J by 7 bases, with 10 bases left in between.

The chain employs TRBV10-1 and TRBJ1-3, with D hard to call. The CDR3 runs to 15 residues. The germline gives CDR1 WNHNN, CDR2 SYGVQD (reference sequence). V was trimmed by 1 base and J by 0 bases, leaving 7 bases between them. Written as DNA, the CDR3 is TGCGCCAGCAGTGAGTACGGTAGCTCTGGAAACACCATATATTTT. Translating gives CASSEYGSSGNTIYF.

The CDR3 sequence: CATSRQGIRVQPQHF. The CDR3 region has the DNA TGTGCCACCAGTCGACAGGGGATTCGAGTTCAGCCCCAGCATTTT. The chain has TRBV24-1 and TRBJ1-5, with 8 nucleotides matching TRBD1. The CDR3 loop spans 15 amino acids. The germline V gene has CDR1 KGHDR and CDR2 SFDVKD. J was trimmed by 6 bases and V by 6 bases; bases with no gene match: 9.

This chain links TRBV10-2 with TRBJ1-5; D is unclear. Trimming stripped 2 bases from V and 0 bases from J, with 8 bases between. Per germline, CDR1 WSHSY and CDR2 SAAADI. CDR3 size: 15 residues. The CDR3 nucleotides read TGCGCCAGCAGTGAGGAACAATATAGCAATCAGCCCCAGCATTTT. Residues: CASSEEQYSNQPQHF.

The chain is built from TRBV25-1 and TRBJ1-6; no clear D gene. In germline, CDR1 is MGHDK, CDR2 SYGVNS. This CDR3 is 17 amino acids long. The V end lost 3 bases, the J end lost 7 bases, and 19 bases lay between the germline ends. The CDR3 region is CASSDLEAGRRNSPLHF. Written as DNA, the CDR3 is TGTGCCAGCAGTGACCTAGAGGCAGGCCGGCGGAATTCACCCCTCCACTTT.

There are many counts of this clonotype. The chain combines TRBV9 with TRBJ2-2, with TRBD1 identical over 7 bases. Germline V gene lookup returns CDR1 SGDLS and CDR2 YYNGEE. With V trimmed by 2 bases and J by 2 bases, 9 bases remained unmatched. The CDR3 has 17 residues. CDR3 amino acids: CASSVRRDRENTGELFF. As DNA, the CDR3 is TGTGCCAGCAGCGTGCGTAGGGACAGAGAAAACACCGGGGAGCTGTTTTTT.

This clonotype was found a few times. J is TRBJ1-5 and V is TRBV27; D unresolved. Germline V gives CDR1 MNHEY, CDR2 SMNVEV (reference sequence). Trimming pared 3 bases from V and 5 bases from J, leaving 8 bases between. This CDR3 is built from 13 residues. The CDR3 loop reads CASSFLGDQPQHF. CDR3 sequence (DNA): TGTGCCAGCAGTTTTTTAGGTGATCAGCCCCAGCATTTT.

This clonotype was counted a few times. The chain carries TRBV19 and TRBJ1-1, with TRBD1 identical over 10 bases. CDR3 length equals 14 residues. Looked up from germline, CDR1 is LNHDA and CDR2 is SQIVND (reference sequence). The J segment lost 5 bases and the V segment lost 5 bases, leaving 5 bases of the junction unmatched. This chain's CDR3 is CASSFGTGVTEAFF. Here the CDR3 DNA reads TGTGCCAGTAGTTTTGGGACAGGGGTAACTGAAGCTTTCTTT.

A word on this clonotype: In this CDR3 the conserved last residue, phenylalanine or tryptophan, is missing, so a read error is likely. It is unclear where the CDR3 begins or ends on the DNA, so no DNA is shown, and the CDR3 is as TCRdb lists it. The V gene is TRBV9, the J gene TRBJ2-2; TRBD2 reflects the table's D call only, with no check against the DNA. The CDR3 comprises 8 residues, both ends counted. Per germline, CDR1 SGDLS and CDR2 YYNGEE. CDR3 in amino acids: CASSAGGG.

This rearrangement joins TRBV7-8 to TRBJ1-5; 7 bases line up with TRBD1. V lost 2 bases, J lost 6 bases, and 7 bases stayed unmatched. Germline V gene data show CDR1 as SGHVS and CDR2 as FQNEAQ. CDR3 length equals 15 residues. The CDR3 nucleotides are TGTGCCAGCAGCTTATCCGGACAGGTCGGTCAGCCCCAGCATTTT. Its protein product is CASSLSGQVGQPQHF.

V is TRBV29-1 and J is TRBJ2-1; D is unclear. The CDR3 runs 8 residues. Germline loops: CDR1 SQVTM, CDR2 ANQGSEA. V lost 6 bases and J 6 bases, leaving 0 bases between the germline ends. The CDR3 region has the DNA TGCAGCGTCAATGAGCAGTTCTTC. Encoded protein: CSVNEQFF.

The chain links TRBV7-9 to TRBJ2-7; D unclear. The CDR3 totals 13 residues. V was cut by 10 bases and J by 3 bases, with 16 bases left in between. From germline, CDR1 is SEHNR and CDR2 FQNEAQ (reference sequence). CDR3 protein: CATQLRNGYEQYF. The CDR3 DNA is TGTGCCACCCAGCTAAGAAACGGCTACGAGCAGTACTTC.

The chain is built from TRBV10-3 and TRBJ2-7; TRBD2 might be the D (5 bases). The CDR3 is made up of 12 amino acids. V lost 3 bases, J lost 7 bases, and 10 bases lay in between. Germline V gene lookup returns CDR1 ENHRY and CDR2 SYGVKD. This CDR3 reads CAISENGGEQYF. DNA for the CDR3: TGTGCCATCAGTGAAAACGGCGGGGAGCAGTACTTC.

V and J are TRBV12-3 or TRBV12-4 and TRBJ2-7; possibly TRBD1 or TRBD2 for D (7 bases each). The ends were cut back, 4 bases at V and 0 bases at J, with 10 bases in the middle. The CDR3 runs 14 residues. The CDR3 spells CASSSRGGSYEQYF. Written as DNA, the CDR3 is TGTGCCAGCAGTTCCAGGGGGGGCTCCTACGAGCAGTACTTC.

The V call is TRBV15, the J call TRBJ1-5; D is unresolved. Germline values: CDR1 LNHNV, CDR2 YYDKDF (reference sequence). The CDR3 runs to 15 residues. The V and J ends lost 0 bases and 5 bases respectively, with 11 bases between them. The chain's CDR3 is CATSRDKRLHQPQHF. CDR3 bases: TGTGCCACCAGCAGAGATAAACGGCTCCATCAGCCCCAGCATTTT.

The rearrangement joins TRBV7-9 to TRBJ1-2, with D possibly TRBD1 on 5 matching bases. V shed 5 bases and J shed 3 bases, with 19 bases lying between them. Germline values: CDR1 SEHNR, CDR2 FQNEAQ (reference sequence). This CDR3 is built from 16 residues. The CDR3 loop is CASSQVGQGVDYGYTF. In DNA form, the CDR3 reads TGTGCCAGCAGCCAAGTAGGCCAGGGAGTCGACTATGGCTACACCTTC.

This sequence joins TRBV6-2 or TRBV6-3 and TRBJ1-5; the D is unclear. The germline V gene encodes CDR1 MNHEY and CDR2 SVGEGT. The CDR3 totals 19 residues. V was cut by 0 bases and J by 2 bases, with 20 bases left in between. Here the CDR3 reads CASSYSREEGFSGNQPQHF. CDR3 DNA: TGTGCCAGCAGTTACTCGAGGGAGGAGGGTTTCAGCGGCAATCAGCCCCAGCATTTT.